This TCR beta chain was captured in a study of Tregs in tolerant kidney transplant recipients. Here immunoSEQ multiplex PCR was the method, and the copy in TCRdb shows in-frame clones only, minus some. The table lists more than 70,000 clones, about 91% of them singletons, with 1.6% in the top ten. Mixed chimerism was transient after nonmyeloablative marrow transplants from related graft donors. Note on this clone: Its antigen remains unidentified.

Study results and caveats: Few patients were studied, so findings need validation in larger groups.

CDR3 length: 13 amino acids. CDR1 and CDR2 (germline): SGHRS, YFSETQ. V trimming: 4 bases; J trimming: 4 bases; junction bases outside the gene matches: 1. The sample here was CD4+ T cells from blood (PBMCs), taken 24 months after the transplant. This receptor was identified in a human patient who received a combined kidney and bone marrow transplant. Some T cells may be transferred from the graft donor. This chain links TRBV5-1 with TRBJ1-5; 8 bases are a match to TRBD1. The CDR3 region has the DNA TGCGCCAGCAGCCGGACAGGGAATCAGCCCCAGCATTTT. This sequence encodes CASSRTGNQPQHF. The full variable domain, rest sourced from reference TRBV5-1 and TRBJ1-5, is KAGVTQTPRYLIKTRGQQVTLSCSPISGHRSVSWYQQTPGQGLQFLFEYFSETQRNKGNFPGRFSGRQFSNSRSEMNVSTLELGDSALYLCASSRTGNQPQHFGDGTRLSIL.